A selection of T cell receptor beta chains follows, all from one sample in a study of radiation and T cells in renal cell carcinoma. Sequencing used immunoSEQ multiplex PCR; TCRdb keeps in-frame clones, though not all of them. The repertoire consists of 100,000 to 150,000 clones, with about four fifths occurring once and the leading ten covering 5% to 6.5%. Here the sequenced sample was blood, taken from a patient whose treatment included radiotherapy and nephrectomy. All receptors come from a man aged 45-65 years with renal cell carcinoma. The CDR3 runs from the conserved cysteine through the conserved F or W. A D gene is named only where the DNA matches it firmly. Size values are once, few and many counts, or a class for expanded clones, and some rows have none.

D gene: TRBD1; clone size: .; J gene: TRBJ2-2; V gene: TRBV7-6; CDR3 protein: CASSLAPPGRDRVTGELFF; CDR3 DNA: TGTGCCAGCAGCTTAGCGCCGCCGGGCCGGGACAGAGTCACCGGGGAGCTGTTTTTT
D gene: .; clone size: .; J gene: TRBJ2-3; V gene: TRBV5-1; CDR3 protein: CASSLAGFNRVTDTQYF; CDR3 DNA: TGCGCCAGCAGCTTGGCCGGCTTCAACAGGGTAACAGATACGCAGTATTTT
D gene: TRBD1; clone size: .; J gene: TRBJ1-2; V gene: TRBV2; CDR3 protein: CASTWQGARYGYTF; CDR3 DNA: TGTGCCAGCACCTGGCAGGGGGCGCGTTATGGCTACACCTTC
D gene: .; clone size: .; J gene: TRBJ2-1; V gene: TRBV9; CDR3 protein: CASSVGSAGHSEQFF; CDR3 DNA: TGTGCCAGCAGCGTAGGGTCTGCGGGCCACAGTGAGCAGTTCTTC
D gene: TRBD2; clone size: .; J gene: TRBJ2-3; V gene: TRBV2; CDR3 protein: CASSDLAVGEDTQYF; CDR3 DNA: TGTGCCAGCAGTGATCTAGCGGTGGGGGAAGATACGCAGTATTTT
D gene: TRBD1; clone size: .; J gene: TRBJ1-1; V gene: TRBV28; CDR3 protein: CASTTGGAEAFF; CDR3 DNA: TGTGCCAGTACTACAGGGGGAGCTGAAGCTTTCTTT
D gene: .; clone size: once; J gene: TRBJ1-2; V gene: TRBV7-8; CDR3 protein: CASSRRDANYGYTF; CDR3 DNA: TGTGCCAGCAGCCGGCGGGACGCTAACTATGGCTACACCTTC
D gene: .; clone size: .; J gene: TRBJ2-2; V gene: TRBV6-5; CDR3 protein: CASSYLIPNTGELFF; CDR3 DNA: TGTGCCAGCAGTTACCTAATACCTAACACCGGGGAGCTGTTTTTT
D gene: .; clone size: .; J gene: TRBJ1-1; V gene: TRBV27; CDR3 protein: CASSLGEAFF; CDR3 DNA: TGTGCCAGCAGTTTAGGTGAAGCTTTCTTT
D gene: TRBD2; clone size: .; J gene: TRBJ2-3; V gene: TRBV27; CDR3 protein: CASPRTSGPDTQYF; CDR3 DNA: TGTGCCAGTCCGAGGACTAGCGGTCCAGATACGCAGTATTTT
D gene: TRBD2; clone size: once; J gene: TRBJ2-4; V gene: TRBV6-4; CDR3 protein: CASSDRLATKNIQYF; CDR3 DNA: TGTGCCAGCAGTGACCGACTAGCTACCAAAAACATTCAGTACTTC
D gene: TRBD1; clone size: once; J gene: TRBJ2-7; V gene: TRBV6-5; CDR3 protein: CASSYAAGTGGYEQYF; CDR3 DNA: TGTGCCAGCAGTTACGCGGCCGGGACAGGGGGCTACGAGCAGTACTTC
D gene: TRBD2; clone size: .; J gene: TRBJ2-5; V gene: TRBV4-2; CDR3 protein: CASSQRPGLAGEDQETQYF; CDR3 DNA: TGTGCCAGCAGCCAAAGGCCGGGACTAGCGGGAGAAGACCAAGAGACCCAGTACTTC
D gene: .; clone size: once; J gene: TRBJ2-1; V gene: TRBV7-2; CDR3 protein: CASSLAGTEQFF; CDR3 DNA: TGTGCCAGCAGCTTAGCCGGGACTGAGCAGTTCTTC
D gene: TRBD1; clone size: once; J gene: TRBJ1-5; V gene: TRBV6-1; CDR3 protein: CASTEDRGHQPQHF; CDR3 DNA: TGTGCCAGCACCGAAGACAGGGGCCATCAGCCCCAGCATTTT
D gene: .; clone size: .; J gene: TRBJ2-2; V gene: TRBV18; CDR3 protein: CASSPLSGGPTNTGELFF; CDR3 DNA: TGTGCCAGCTCACCACTTTCCGGGGGACCGACGAACACCGGGGAGCTGTTTTTT
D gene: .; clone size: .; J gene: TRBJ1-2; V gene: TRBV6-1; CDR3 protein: CASSVGGYGYTF; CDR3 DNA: TGTGCCAGCAGTGTGGGGGGGTATGGCTACACCTTC
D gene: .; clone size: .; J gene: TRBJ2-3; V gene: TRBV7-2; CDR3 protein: CASSAIYSGLSKDTQYF; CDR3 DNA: TGTGCCAGCAGCGCGATCTACTCGGGACTTTCGAAAGATACGCAGTATTTT
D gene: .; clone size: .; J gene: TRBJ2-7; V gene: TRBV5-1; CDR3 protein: CASNPQGQTYEQYF; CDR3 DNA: TGCGCCAGCAACCCACAGGGACAAACCTACGAGCAGTACTTC
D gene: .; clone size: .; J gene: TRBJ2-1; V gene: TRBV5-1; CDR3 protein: CASSLASPGSYNEQFF; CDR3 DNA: TGCGCCAGCAGCTTGGCCAGCCCGGGTTCCTACAATGAGCAGTTCTTC
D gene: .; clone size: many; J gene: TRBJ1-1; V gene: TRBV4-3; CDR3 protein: CASSQVQGSEAFF; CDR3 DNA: TGCGCCAGCAGCCAGGTACAGGGTTCTGAAGCTTTCTTT
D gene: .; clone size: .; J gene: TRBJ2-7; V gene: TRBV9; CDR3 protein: CASSVGQGLVSVKQYF; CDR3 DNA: TGTGCCAGCAGCGTCGGGCAGGGTCTTGTGTCGGTGAAGCAGTACTTC
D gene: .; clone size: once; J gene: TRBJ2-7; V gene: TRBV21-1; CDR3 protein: CASSSGTNNYEQYF; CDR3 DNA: TGTGCCAGCAGCTCCGGGACAAATAACTACGAGCAGTACTTC
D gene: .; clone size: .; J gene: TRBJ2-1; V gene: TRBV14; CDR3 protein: CASSLRRANEQFF; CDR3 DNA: TGTGCCAGCAGCTTACGTCGAGCAAATGAGCAGTTCTTC
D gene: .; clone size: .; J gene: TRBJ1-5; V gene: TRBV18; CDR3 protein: CASSPPGGRGWQPQHF; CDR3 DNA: TGTGCCAGCTCACCACCGGGCGGGAGGGGTTGGCAGCCCCAGCATTTT
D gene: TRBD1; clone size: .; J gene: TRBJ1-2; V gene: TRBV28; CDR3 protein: CASSLGTGGLYGYTF; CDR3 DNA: TGTGCCAGCAGTTTAGGGACAGGGGGCCTCTATGGCTACACCTTC
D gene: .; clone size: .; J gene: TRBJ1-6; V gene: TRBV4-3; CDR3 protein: CASSQARDSGYSPLHF; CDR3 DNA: TGCGCCAGCAGCCAAGCTAGGGACTCAGGTTATTCACCCCTCCACTTT
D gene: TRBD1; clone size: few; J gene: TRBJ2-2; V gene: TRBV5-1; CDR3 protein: CASSPDRADTGELFF; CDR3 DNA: TGCGCCAGCAGCCCGGACAGGGCGGACACCGGGGAGCTGTTTTTT
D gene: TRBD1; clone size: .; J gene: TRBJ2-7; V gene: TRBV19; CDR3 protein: CASSPGTGFSRYEQYF; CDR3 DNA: TGTGCCAGTAGTCCCGGGACAGGGTTTTCCCGCTACGAGCAGTACTTC
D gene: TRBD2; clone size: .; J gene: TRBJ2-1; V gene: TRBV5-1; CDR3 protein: CASSLVPSGNSNEQFF; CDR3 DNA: TGCGCCAGCAGCTTGGTCCCTAGCGGGAATTCCAATGAGCAGTTCTTC
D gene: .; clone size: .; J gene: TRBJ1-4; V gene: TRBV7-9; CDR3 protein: CASSLVGGKLFF; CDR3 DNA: TGTGCCAGCAGCTTAGTCGGGGGAAAACTGTTTTTT
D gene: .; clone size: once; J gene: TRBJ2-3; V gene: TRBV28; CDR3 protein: CASSFQGTQYF; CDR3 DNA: TGTGCCAGCAGTTTCCAGGGGACGCAGTATTTT
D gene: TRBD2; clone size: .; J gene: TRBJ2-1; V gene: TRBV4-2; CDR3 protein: CASSQKGLVSPGAYNEQFF; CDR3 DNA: TGTGCCAGCAGCCAAAAGGGACTAGTTAGCCCGGGTGCCTACAATGAGCAGTTCTTC
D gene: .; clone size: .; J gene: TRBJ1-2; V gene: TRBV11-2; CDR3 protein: CASTQGSGFLNYGYTF; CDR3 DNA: TGTGCCAGCACCCAAGGTTCGGGCTTTCTTAACTATGGCTACACCTTC
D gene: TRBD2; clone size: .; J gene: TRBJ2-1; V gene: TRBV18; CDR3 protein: CASSPRETSVSEQFF; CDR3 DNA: TGTGCCAGCTCACCAAGGGAGACTAGCGTCAGTGAGCAGTTCTTC
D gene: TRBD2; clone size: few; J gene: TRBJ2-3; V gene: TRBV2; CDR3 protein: CASSYTGSGADTQYF; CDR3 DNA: TGTGCCAGCAGTTATACGGGGAGCGGGGCAGATACGCAGTATTTT
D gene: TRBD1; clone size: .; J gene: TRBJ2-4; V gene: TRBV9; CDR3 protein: CASSVVGDRRLGGTKNIQYF; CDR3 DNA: TGTGCCAGCAGCGTAGTAGGGGACAGGCGGCTTGGGGGAACCAAAAACATTCAGTACTTC
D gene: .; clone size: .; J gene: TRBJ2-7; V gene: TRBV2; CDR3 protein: CASRRMSYEQYF; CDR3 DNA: TGTGCCAGCAGACGGATGAGCTACGAGCAGTACTTC
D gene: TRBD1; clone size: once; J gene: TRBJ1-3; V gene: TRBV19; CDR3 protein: CASSPRGPSPGNTIYF; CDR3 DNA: TGTGCCAGTAGTCCCAGGGGGCCGAGTCCTGGAAACACCATATATTTT
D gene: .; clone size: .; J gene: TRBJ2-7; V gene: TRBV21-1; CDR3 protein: CAPLMVEIKSEQYF; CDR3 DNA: TGTGCCCCCCTTATGGTAGAAATTAAATCCGAGCAGTACTTC
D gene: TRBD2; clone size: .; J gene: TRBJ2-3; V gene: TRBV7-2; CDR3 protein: CASSGDYLSTDTQYF; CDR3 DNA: TGTGCCAGCAGCGGGGACTATCTAAGCACAGATACGCAGTATTTT
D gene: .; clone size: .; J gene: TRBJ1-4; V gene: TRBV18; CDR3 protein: CASSPRSGADEKLFF; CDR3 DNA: TGTGCCAGCTCACCACGGTCGGGGGCTGATGAAAAACTGTTTTTT
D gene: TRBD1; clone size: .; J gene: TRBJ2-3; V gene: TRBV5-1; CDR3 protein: CASSLTGVGDTQYF; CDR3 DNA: TGCGCCAGCAGTCTTACAGGGGTCGGAGATACGCAGTATTTT
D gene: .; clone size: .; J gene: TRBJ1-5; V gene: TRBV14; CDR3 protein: CASSQPFAGQRISNQPQHF; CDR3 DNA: TGTGCCAGCAGCCAACCCTTTGCGGGACAACGTATTAGCAATCAGCCCCAGCATTTT
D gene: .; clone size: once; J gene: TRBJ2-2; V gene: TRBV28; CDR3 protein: CASSLGMNTGELFF; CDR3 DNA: TGTGCCAGCAGTTTGGGGATGAACACCGGGGAGCTGTTTTTT
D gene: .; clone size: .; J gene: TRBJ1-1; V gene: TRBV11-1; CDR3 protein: CASSLPRGLPNTEAFF; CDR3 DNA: TGTGCCAGCAGCTTACCTAGGGGACTGCCAAACACTGAAGCTTTCTTT
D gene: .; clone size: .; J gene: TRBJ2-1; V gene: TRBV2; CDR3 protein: CASQRDTGRGEQFF; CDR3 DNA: TGTGCCAGCCAACGGGACACCGGGAGAGGTGAGCAGTTCTTC
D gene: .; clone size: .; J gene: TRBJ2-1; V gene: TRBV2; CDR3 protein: CASGFGRGRNNEQFF; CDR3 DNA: TGTGCCAGCGGTTTCGGGAGGGGGCGCAACAATGAGCAGTTCTTC
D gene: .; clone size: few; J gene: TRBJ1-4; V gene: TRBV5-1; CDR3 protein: CASSPRGGEKLFF; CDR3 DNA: TGCGCCAGCAGCCCCCGGGGGGGCGAAAAACTGTTTTTT
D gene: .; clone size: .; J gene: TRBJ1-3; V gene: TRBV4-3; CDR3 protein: CASSQLGSYSGNTIYF; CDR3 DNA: TGCGCCAGCAGCCAATTAGGGTCCTACTCTGGAAACACCATATATTTT
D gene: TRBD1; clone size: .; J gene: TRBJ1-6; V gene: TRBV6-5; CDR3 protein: CASSQDRANSPLHF; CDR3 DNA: TGTGCCAGCAGCCAGGACAGGGCTAATTCACCCCTCCACTTT
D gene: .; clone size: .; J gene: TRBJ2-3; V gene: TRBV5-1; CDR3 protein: CASSLTPTSSLSGTDTQYF; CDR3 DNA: TGCGCCAGCAGCTTGACCCCTACTAGCTCCCTATCGGGCACAGATACGCAGTATTTT
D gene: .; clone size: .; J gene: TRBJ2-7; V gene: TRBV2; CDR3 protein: CASSRQDGPTLYEQYF; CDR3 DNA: TGTGCCAGCAGCCGGCAAGACGGACCCACTTTGTACGAGCAGTACTTC
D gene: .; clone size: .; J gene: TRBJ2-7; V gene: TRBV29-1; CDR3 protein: CSASDNFYEQYF; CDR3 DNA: TGCAGCGCTTCGGACAATTTTTACGAGCAGTACTTC
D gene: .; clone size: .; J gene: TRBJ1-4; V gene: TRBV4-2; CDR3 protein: CASSQEGGGYQTNEKLFF; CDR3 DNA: TGTGCCAGCAGCCAAGAAGGGGGGGGCTATCAAACTAATGAAAAACTGTTTTTT